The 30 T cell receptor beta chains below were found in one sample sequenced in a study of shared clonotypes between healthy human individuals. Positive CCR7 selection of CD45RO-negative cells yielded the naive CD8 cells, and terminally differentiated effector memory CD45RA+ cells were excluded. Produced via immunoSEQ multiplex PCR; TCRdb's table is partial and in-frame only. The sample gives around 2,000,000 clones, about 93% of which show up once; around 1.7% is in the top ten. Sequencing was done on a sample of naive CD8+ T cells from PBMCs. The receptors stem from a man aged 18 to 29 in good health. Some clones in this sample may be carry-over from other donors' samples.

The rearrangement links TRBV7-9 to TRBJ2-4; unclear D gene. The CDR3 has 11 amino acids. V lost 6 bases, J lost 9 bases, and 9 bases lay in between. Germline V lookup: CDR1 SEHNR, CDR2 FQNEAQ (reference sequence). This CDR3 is CASSPFRIQYF. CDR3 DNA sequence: TGTGCCAGCAGTCCCTTTCGCATTCAGTACTTC.

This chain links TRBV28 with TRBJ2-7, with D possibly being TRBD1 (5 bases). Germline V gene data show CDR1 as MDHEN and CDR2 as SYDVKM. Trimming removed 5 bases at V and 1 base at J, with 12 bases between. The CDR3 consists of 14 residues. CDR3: CASSLVQGSYEQYF. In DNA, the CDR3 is TGTGCCAGCAGTCTAGTCCAGGGTTCCTACGAGCAGTACTTC.

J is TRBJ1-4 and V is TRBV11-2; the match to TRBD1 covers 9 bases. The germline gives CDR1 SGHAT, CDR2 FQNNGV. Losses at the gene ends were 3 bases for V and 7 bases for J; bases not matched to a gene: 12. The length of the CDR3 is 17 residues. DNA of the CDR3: TGTGCCAGCAGCTTTTCCCACGAGACAGGGGGGGTTGAAAAACTGTTTTTT. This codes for CASSFSHETGGVEKLFF.

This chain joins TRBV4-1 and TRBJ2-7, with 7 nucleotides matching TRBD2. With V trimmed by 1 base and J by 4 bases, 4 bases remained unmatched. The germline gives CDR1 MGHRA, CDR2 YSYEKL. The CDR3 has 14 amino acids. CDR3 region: CASSQGGGRYEQYF. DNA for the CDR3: TGCGCCAGCAGCCAAGGGGGGGGTCGTTACGAGCAGTACTTC.

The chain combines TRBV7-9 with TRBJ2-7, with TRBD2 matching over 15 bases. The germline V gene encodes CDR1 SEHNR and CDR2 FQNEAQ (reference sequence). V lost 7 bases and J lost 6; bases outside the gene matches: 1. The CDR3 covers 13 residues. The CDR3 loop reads CASKGLAGGEQYF. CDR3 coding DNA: TGTGCCAGCAAGGGACTAGCGGGAGGCGAGCAGTACTTC. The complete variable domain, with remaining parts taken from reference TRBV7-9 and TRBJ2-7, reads DTGVSQNPRHKITKRGQNVTFRCDPISEHNRLYWYRQTLGQGPEFLTYFQNEAQLEKSRLLSDRFSAERPKGSFSTLEIQRTEQGDSAMYLCASKGLAGGEQYFGPGTRLTVT.

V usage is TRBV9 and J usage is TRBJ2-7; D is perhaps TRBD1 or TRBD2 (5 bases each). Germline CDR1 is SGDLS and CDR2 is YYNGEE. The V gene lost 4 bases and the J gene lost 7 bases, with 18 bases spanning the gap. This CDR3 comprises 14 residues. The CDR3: CASSPGTGRKEQYF. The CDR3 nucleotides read TGTGCCAGCAGCCCGGGGACGGGTCGGAAGGAGCAGTACTTC.

CDR3 DNA: TGTGCCAGCAGTTCCAGCGTTTCCGCGACCCAGTACTTC. Amino acids: CASSSSVSATQYF. The gene calls are TRBV6-5 and TRBJ2-5; D is unclear. The CDR3 runs 13 residues. Germline values: CDR1 MNHEY, CDR2 SVGAGI. Trimming cost V 4 bases and J 7 bases, with 13 bases left between them.

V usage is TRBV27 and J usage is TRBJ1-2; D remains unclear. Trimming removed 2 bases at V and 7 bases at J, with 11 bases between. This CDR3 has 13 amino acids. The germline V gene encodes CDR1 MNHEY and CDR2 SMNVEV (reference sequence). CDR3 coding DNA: TGTGCCAGCAGTTTACATATTTATAGTGGCTACACCTTC. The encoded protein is CASSLHIYSGYTF.

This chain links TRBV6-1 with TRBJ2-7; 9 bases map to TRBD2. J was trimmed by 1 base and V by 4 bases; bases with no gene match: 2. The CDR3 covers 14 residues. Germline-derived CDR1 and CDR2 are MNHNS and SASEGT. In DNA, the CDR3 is TGTGCCAGCAGTGCTACTAGCGGGTCCTACGAGCAGTACTTC. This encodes CASSATSGSYEQYF.

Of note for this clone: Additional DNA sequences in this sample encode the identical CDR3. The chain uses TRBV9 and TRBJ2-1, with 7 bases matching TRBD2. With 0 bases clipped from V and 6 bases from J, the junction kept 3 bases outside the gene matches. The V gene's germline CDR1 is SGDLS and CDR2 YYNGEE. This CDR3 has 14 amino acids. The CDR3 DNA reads TGTGCCAGCAGCGTAGGAGCGGGAACCAATGAGCAGTTCTTC. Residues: CASSVGAGTNEQFF.

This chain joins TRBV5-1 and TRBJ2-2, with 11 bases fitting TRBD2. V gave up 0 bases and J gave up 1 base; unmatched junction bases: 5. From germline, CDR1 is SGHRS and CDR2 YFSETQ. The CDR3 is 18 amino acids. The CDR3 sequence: CASSLGISGRENTGELFF. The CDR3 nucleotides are TGCGCCAGCAGCTTGGGTATTAGCGGGAGGGAGAACACCGGGGAGCTGTTTTTT.

This CDR3 is CASSLSWDRWDQPQHF. The CDR3 DNA reads TGTGCCAGCAGTTTATCCTGGGACAGATGGGATCAGCCCCAGCATTTT. The J gene is TRBJ1-5, the V gene TRBV28; 7 nucleotides match TRBD1. Germline assignment: CDR1 MDHEN and CDR2 SYDVKM. This CDR3 region has 16 residues. J lost 5 bases, V lost 1 base, and 8 bases had no gene match. Drawing the rest from reference TRBV28 and TRBJ1-5, the complete variable domain is DVKVTQSSRYLVKRTGEKVFLECVQDMDHENMFWYRQDPGLGLRLIYFSYDVKMKEKGDIPEGYSVSREKKERFSLILESASTNQTSMYLCASSLSWDRWDQPQHFGDGTRLSIL.

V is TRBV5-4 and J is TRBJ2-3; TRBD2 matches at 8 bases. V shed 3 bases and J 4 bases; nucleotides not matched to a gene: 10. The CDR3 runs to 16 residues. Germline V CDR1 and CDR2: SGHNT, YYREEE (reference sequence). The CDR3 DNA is TGTGCCAGCAGCTCGGCTCGGGGGGGTGGCCCAGATACGCAGTATTTT. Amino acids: CASSSARGGGPDTQYF.

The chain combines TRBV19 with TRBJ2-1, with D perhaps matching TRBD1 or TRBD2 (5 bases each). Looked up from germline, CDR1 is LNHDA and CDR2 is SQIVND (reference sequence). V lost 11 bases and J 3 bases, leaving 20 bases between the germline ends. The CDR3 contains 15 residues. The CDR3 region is CASSYAGTYYNEQFF. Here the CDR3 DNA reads TGTGCCTCTTCTTATGCCGGGACCTACTACAATGAGCAGTTCTTC.

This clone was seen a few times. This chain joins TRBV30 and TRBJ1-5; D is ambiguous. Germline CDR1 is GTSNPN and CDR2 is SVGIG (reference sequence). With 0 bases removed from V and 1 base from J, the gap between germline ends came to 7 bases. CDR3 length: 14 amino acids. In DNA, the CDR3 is TGTGCCTGGAGTGTAGCAGCAAGCAATCAGCCCCAGCATTTT. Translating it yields CAWSVAASNQPQHF.

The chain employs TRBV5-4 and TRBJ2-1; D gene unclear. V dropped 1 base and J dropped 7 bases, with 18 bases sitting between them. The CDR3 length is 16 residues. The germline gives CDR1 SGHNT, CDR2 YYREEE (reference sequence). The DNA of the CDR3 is TGTGCCAGCAGCTTGCCCCCGCCGGACCGCATAAATGAGCAGTTCTTC. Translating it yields CASSLPPPDRINEQFF. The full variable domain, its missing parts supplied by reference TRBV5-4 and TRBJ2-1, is ETGVTQSPTHLIKTRGQQVTLRCSSQSGHNTVSWYQQALGQGPQFIFQYYREEENGRGNFPPRFSGLQFPNYSSELNVNALELDDSALYLCASSLPPPDRINEQFFGPGTRLTVL.

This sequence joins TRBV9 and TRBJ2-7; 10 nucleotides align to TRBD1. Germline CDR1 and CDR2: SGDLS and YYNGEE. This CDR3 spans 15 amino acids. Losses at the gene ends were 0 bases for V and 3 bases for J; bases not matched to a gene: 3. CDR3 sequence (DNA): TGTGCCAGCAGCGTAGGGACAGGGGGAGTCTACGAGCAGTACTTC. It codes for CASSVGTGGVYEQYF.

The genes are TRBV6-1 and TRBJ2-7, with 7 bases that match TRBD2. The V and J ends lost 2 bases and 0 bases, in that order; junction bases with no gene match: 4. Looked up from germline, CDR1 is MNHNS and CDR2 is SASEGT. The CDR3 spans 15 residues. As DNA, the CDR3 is TGTGCCAGCAGTGAAATGCGGGGGAGCTCCTACGAGCAGTACTTC. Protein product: CASSEMRGSSYEQYF.

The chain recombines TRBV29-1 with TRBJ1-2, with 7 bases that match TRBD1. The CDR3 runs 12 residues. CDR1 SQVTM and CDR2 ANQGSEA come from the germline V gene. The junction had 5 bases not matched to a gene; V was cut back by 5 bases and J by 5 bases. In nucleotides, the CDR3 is TGCAGCGTTCCCGGGACAGAGTATGGCTACACCTTC. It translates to CSVPGTEYGYTF.

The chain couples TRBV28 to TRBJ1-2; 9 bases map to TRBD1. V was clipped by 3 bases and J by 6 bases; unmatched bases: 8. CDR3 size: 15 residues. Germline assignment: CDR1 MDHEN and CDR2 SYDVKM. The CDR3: CASSFLLTGGNGYTF. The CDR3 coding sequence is TGTGCCAGCAGTTTCCTTTTAACAGGGGGCAATGGCTACACCTTC.

The CDR3 sequence: CASSLKGIVTEAFF. The DNA of the CDR3 is TGTGCCAGTAGTCTTAAGGGGATAGTCACTGAAGCTTTCTTT. The rearrangement uses TRBV19 and TRBJ1-1; a weak D match, TRBD1 (5 bases). Germline V gene sequence: CDR1 LNHDA, CDR2 SQIVND (reference sequence). This CDR3 has 14 residues. V was pared by 5 bases and J by 4 bases, with 14 bases between.

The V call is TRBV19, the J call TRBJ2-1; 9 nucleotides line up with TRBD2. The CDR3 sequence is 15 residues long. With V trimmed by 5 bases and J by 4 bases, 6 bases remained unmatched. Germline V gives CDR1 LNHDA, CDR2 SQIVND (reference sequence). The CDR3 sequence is CASSSPLAGYNEQFF. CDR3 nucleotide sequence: TGTGCCAGTAGTTCTCCGCTAGCGGGGTACAATGAGCAGTTCTTC.

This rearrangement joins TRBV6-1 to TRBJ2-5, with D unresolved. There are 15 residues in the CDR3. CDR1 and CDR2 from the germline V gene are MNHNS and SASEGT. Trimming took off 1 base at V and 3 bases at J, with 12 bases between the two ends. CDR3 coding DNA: TGTGCCAGCAGTGAAGGTGGGCACCTTAAAGAGACCCAGTACTTC. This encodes CASSEGGHLKETQYF.

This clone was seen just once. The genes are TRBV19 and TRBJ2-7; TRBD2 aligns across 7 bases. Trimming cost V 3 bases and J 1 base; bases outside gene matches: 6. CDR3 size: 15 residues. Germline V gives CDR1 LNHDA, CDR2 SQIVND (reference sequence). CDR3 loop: CASSIPGEGSYEQYF. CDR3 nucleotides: TGTGCCAGTAGTATTCCGGGGGAGGGGTCCTACGAGCAGTACTTC.

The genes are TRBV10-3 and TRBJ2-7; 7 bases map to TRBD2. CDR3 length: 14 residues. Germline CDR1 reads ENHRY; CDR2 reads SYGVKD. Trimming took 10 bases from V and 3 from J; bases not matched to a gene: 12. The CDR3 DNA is TGTGCCACCAAAGAGGGAGGGAACTTCTACGAGCAGTACTTC. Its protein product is CATKEGGNFYEQYF.

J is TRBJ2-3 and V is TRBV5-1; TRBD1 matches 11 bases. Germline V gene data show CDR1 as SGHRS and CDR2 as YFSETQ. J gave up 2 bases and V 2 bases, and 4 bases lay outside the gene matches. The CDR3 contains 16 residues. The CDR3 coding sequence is TGCGCCAGCAGCTTAGAGGACAGGGGGCTCACAGATACGCAGTATTTT. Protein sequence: CASSLEDRGLTDTQYF.

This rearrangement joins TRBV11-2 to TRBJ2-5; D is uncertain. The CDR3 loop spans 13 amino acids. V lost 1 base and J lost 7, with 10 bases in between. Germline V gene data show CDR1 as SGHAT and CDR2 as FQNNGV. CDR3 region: CASSLAPVGTQYF. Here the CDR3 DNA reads TGTGCCAGCAGCTTAGCTCCTGTTGGGACCCAGTACTTC.

CDR3 in amino acids: CASSLEVLAGFIPNEQYF. As DNA, the CDR3 is TGTGCCAGCAGCTTAGAGGTACTAGCGGGATTTATACCCAACGAGCAGTACTTC. This chain links TRBV7-2 with TRBJ2-7, with TRBD2 identical over 10 bases. This CDR3 has 18 residues. CDR1 SGHTA and CDR2 FQGNSA come from the germline V gene. The V and J ends lost 1 base and 5 bases, in that order; junction bases with no gene match: 14.

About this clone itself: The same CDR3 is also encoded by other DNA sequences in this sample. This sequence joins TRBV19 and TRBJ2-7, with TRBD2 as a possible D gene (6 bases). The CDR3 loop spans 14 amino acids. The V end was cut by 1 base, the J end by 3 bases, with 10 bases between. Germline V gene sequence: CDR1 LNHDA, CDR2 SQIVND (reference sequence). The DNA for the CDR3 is TGTGCCAGTAGTATAGTCGCCGGGGGCTACGAGCAGTACTTC. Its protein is CASSIVAGGYEQYF.

CDR3 in DNA: TGTGCCAGCAGCTCTTGGACAGGGGGCGAGAGGGTGCAGTTCTTC. The encoded protein is CASSSWTGGERVQFF. This chain uses TRBV5-5 with TRBJ2-1; the match to TRBD1 covers 11 bases. Per the germline V gene, CDR1 is SGHKS and CDR2 is YYEKEE (reference sequence). Germline trimming cut 3 bases from V and 12 bases from J; bases unmatched to any gene: 11. The CDR3 is 15 amino acids.